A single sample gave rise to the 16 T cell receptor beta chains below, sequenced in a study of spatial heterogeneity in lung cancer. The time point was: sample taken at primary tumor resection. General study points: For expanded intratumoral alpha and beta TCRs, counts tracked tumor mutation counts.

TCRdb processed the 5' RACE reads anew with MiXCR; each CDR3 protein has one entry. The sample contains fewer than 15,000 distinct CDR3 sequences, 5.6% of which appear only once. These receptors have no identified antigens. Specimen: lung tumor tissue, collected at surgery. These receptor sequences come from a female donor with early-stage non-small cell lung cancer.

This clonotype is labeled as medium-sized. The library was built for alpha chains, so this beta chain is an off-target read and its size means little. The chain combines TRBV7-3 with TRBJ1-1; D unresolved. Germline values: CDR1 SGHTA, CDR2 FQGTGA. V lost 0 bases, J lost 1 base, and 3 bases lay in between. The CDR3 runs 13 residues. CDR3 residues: CASSLTGNTEAFF. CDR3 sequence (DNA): TGTGCCAGCAGCTTAACGGGGAACACTGAAGCTTTCTTT.

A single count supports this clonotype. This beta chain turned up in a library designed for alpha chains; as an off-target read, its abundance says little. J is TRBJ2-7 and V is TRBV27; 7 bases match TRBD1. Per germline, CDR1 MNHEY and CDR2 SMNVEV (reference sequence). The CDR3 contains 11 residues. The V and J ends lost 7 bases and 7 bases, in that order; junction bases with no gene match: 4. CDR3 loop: CASMKDREQYF. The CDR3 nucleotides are TGTGCCAGCATGAAGGACAGGGAGCAGTACTTC.

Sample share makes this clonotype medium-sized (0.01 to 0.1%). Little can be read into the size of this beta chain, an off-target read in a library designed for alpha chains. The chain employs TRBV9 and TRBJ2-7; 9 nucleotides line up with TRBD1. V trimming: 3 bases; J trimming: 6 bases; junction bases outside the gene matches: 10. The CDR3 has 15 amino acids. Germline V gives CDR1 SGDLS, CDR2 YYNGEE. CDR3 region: CASSGARDRVGEQYF. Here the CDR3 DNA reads TGTGCCAGCAGCGGAGCCCGGGACAGGGTTGGCGAGCAGTACTTC.

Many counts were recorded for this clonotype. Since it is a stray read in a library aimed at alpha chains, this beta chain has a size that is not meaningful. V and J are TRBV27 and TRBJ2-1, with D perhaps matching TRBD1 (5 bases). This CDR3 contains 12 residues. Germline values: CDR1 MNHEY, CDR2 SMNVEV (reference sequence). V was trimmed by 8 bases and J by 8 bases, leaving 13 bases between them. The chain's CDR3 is CASAGWGDEQFF. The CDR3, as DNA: TGTGCCAGCGCTGGGTGGGGCGATGAGCAGTTCTTC.

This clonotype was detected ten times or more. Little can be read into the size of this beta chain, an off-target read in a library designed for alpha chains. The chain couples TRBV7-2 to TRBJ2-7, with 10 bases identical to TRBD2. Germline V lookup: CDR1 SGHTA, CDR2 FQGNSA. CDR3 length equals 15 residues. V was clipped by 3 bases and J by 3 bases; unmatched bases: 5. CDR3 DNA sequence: TGTGCCAGCAGCTTGGTGAAGCGGGGGGGCTACGAGCAGTACTTC. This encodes CASSLVKRGGYEQYF. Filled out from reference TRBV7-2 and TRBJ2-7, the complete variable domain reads GAGVSQSPSNKVTEKGKDVELRCDPISGHTALYWYRQSLGQGLEFLIYFQGNSAPDKSGLPSDRFSAERTGGSVSTLTIQRTQQEDSAVYLCASSLVKRGGYEQYFGPGTRLTVT.

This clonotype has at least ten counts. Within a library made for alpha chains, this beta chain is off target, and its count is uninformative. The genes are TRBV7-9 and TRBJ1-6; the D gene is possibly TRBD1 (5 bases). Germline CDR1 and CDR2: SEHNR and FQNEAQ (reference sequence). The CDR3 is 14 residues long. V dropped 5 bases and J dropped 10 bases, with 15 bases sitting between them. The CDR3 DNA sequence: TGTGCCAGCAGCCGTGGGGGTAGTCCATCACCCCTCCACTTT. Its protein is CASSRGGSPSPLHF.

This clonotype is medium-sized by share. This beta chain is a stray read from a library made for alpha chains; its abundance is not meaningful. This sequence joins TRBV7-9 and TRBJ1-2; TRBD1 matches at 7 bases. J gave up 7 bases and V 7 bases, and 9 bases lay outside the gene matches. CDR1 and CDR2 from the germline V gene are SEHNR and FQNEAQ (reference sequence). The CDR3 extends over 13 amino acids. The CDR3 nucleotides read TGTGCCAGCAAAAGAGACAGGGATTCTGGCTACACCTTC. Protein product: CASKRDRDSGYTF.

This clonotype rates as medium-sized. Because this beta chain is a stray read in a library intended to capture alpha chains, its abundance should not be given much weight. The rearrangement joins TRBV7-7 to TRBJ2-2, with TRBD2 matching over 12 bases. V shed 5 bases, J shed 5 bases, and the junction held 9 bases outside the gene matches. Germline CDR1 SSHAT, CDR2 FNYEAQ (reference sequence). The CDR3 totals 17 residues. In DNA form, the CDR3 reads TGTGCCAGCAGCGCGAAGCGACTAGCGGGGGTTACCGGGGAGCTGTTTTTT. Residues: CASSAKRLAGVTGELFF. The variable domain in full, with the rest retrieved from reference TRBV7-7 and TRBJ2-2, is GAGVSQSPRYKVTKRGQDVTLRCDPISSHATLYWYQQALGQGPEFLTYFNYEAQPDKSGLPSDRFSAERPEGSISTLTIQRTEQRDSAMYRCASSAKRLAGVTGELFFGEGSRLTVL.

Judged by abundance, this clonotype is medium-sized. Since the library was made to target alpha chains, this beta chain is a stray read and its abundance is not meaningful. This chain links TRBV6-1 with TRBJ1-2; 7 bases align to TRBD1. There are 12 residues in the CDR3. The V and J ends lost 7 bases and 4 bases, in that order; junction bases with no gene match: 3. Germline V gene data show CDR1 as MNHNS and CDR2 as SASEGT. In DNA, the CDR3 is TGTGCCAGCATCCGACAGGGCTATGGCTACACCTTC. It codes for CASIRQGYGYTF.

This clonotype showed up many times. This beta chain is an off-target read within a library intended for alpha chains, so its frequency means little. CDR3 in amino acids: CASSRDRDEQYF. The CDR3 DNA reads as TGTGCCAGCAGTCGCGACAGGGACGAGCAGTACTTC. The chain couples TRBV6-5 to TRBJ2-7, with TRBD1 matching over 7 bases. CDR1 and CDR2 (germline): MNHEY, SVGAGI. Trimming cost V 5 bases and J 5 bases; bases outside gene matches: 3. The length of the CDR3 is 12 residues.

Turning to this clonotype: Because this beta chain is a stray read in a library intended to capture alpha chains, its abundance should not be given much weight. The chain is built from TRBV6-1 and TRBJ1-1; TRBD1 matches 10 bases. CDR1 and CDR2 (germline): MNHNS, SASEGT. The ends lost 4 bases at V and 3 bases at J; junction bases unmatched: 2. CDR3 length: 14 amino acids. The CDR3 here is CASSADRGDTEAFF. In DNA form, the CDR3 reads TGTGCCAGCAGTGCGGACAGGGGGGACACTGAAGCTTTCTTT.

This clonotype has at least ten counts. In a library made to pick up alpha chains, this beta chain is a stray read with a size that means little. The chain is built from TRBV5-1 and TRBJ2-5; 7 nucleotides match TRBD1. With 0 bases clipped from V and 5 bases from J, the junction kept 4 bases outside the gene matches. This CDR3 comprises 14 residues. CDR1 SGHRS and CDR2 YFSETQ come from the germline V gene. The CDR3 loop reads CASSLETGLETQYF. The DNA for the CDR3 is TGCGCCAGCAGCTTGGAGACAGGGTTGGAGACCCAGTACTTC.

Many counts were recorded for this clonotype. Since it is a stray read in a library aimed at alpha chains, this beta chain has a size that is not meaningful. In nucleotides, the CDR3 is TGCAGTGCCGATGGACCGAGCGCCGATACGCAGTATTTT. Amino acids: CSADGPSADTQYF. The V call is TRBV20-1, the J call TRBJ2-3; no clear D. Deletions cut 6 bases from V and 6 bases from J, with 16 bases between. The CDR3 runs to 13 residues. The germline CDR1 and CDR2 sequences are DFQATT and SNEGSKA (reference sequence).

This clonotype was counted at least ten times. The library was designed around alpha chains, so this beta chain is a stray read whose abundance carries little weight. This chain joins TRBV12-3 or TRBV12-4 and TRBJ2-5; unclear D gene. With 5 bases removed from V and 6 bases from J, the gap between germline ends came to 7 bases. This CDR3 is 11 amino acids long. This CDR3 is CASSLAKTQYF. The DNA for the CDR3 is TGTGCCAGCAGTCTCGCGAAGACCCAGTACTTC.

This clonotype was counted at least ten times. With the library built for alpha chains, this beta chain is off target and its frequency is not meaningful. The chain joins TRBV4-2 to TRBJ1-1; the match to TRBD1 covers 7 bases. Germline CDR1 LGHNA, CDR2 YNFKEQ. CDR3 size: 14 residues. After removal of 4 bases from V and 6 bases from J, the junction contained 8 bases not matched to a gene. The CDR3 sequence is CASSLRDRAAEAFF. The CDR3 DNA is TGTGCCAGCAGCCTCAGAGACAGGGCGGCTGAAGCTTTCTTT.

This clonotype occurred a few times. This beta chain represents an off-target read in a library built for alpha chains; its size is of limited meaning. The CDR3 DNA reads as TGCGCCAGCAGCCTCGAGAGTAACCTGAACACTGAAGCTTTCTTT. Protein product: CASSLESNLNTEAFF. V gene TRBV5-1 combines with J gene TRBJ1-1; D is undetermined. CDR1 is SGHRS, CDR2 YFSETQ, per germline. The CDR3 length is 15 residues. Trimming pared 4 bases from V and 0 bases from J, leaving 13 bases between.